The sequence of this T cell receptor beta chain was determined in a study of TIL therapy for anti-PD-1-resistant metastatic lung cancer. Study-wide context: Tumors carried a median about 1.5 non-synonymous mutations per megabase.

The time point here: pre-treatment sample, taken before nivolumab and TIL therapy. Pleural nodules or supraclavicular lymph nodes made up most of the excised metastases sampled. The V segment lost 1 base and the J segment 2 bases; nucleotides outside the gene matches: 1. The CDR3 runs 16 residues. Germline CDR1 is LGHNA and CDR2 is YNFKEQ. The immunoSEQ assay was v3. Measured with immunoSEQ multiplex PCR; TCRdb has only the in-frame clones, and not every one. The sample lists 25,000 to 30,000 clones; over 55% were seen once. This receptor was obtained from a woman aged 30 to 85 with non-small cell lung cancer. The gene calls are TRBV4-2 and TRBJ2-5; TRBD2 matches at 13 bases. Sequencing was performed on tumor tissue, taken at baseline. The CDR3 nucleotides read TGTGCCAGCAGCCAAGGGACTAGCGGGGGACAAGAGACCCAGTACTTC. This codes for CASSQGTSGGQETQYF.